Below are 4 T cell receptor beta chains sequenced from a single sample in a study of blood T cell repertoires in COVID-19. TCRdb's copy holds only in-frame clones and misses some; the assay was immunoSEQ multiplex PCR. Among 150,000 or so clones, just under 95% were seen once, and the ten largest hold roughly 4.5%. Sequenced material: peripheral blood. Every receptor here comes from a woman between 50 and 59 years old with acute or convalescent COVID-19.

The chain has TRBV10-1 and TRBJ2-2; tentative D call: TRBD2 (7 bases). Germline CDR1 WNHNN, CDR2 SYGVQD (reference sequence). The V end was cut by 6 bases, the J end by 3 bases, with 14 bases between. CDR3 size: 15 residues. CDR3 sequence (DNA): TGCGCCAGCAGCGAGGGGGGGGCCCACACCGGGGAGCTGTTTTTT. Translated: CASSEGGAHTGELFF.

The rearrangement joins TRBV2 to TRBJ2-7; 8 bases are shared with TRBD1. Trimming cost V 7 bases and J 2 bases; bases outside gene matches: 7. Per the germline V gene, CDR1 is SNHLY and CDR2 is FYNNEI. This CDR3 is 14 amino acids long. The CDR3 protein is CASTWGQVPYEQYF. In DNA form, the CDR3 reads TGTGCCAGCACCTGGGGACAGGTCCCCTACGAGCAGTACTTC.

The rearrangement uses TRBV29-1 and TRBJ1-1, with D tentatively TRBD1 (5 bases). V shed 3 bases and J shed 8 bases, with 13 bases lying between them. The CDR3 consists of 12 residues. The germline V gene encodes CDR1 SQVTM and CDR2 ANQGSEA. CDR3 DNA: TGCAGCGTTGATGCAGGGAACAGGGAAGCTTTCTTT. Protein product: CSVDAGNREAFF.

The genes are TRBV7-9 and TRBJ1-3; no firm D call. CDR1 SEHNR and CDR2 FQNEAQ come from the germline V gene (reference sequence). This CDR3 is 13 amino acids long. Trimming pared 5 bases from V and 2 bases from J, leaving 7 bases between. The CDR3 DNA follows: TGTGCCAGCAGCCCGGGAGCTGGAAACACCATATATTTT. Encoded protein: CASSPGAGNTIYF.